This is a list of T cell receptor beta chains from one sample in a study of human T cells and chemical hapten exposure. TCRdb processed the RACE reads anew with MiXCR; each CDR3 protein has one entry. The sample lists around 53,000 distinct CDR3 sequences; around 9.3% were seen once. The sequencing here drew on whole blood, taken in connection with sensitization to the hapten diphenylcyclopropenone (DPC). Source of these receptors: a woman between 45 and 65 years old with alopecia areata. Some clones in this sample may be carry-over from other donors' samples. Each CDR3 is given with its conserved first and last residue. The order of the fields is V gene, D gene, J gene, clone size, CDR3 DNA, CDR3 protein. D genes are given only for firm matches. The size entry is marked missing in some rows and otherwise reads once, few, many or a size class.

TRBV9	.	TRBJ2-3	.	TGTGCCAGCAGCCACCCTCGACCGCCAGATACGCAGTATTTT	CASSHPRPPDTQYF
TRBV19	.	TRBJ1-4	few	TGTGCCAGTAACTTCCGGGACCTTGGTGAAAAACTGTTTTTT	CASNFRDLGEKLFF
TRBV29-1	.	TRBJ2-1	many	TGCAGCGGAGGGACGGACATTACCTACAATGAGCAGTTCTTC	CSGGTDITYNEQFF
TRBV20-1	TRBD2	TRBJ2-7	.	TGCAGTGCTATGCTCCTATCTAGCGGATCCTACGAGCAGTACTTC	CSAMLLSSGSYEQYF
TRBV20-1	TRBD1	TRBJ2-7	.	TGCAGTGCTAGAATTACCGGGACAGGGACATACGAGCAGTACTTC	CSARITGTGTYEQYF
TRBV20-1	TRBD1	TRBJ1-2	many	TGCAGTGCTACTACAGGGGGACTTGATTATGGCTACACCTTC	CSATTGGLDYGYTF
TRBV29-1	.	TRBJ1-1	many	TGCAGCGTCGCCCAGGCGAACACTGAAGCTTTCTTT	CSVAQANTEAFF
TRBV28	.	TRBJ2-5	many	TGTGCCATCCAAGCGGACCTCGGGACCCAGTACTTC	CAIQADLGTQYF
TRBV5-1	TRBD1	TRBJ1-1	.	TGCGCCAGCAGCTTGGCGCAGGGGGTAGCTTTCTTT	CASSLAQGVAFF
TRBV28	.	TRBJ2-6	many	TGTGCCACCCGATGGGGCTCTGGGGCCAACGTCCTGACTTTC	CATRWGSGANVLTF
TRBV4-1	.	TRBJ2-7	many	TGCGCCAGCAGCCAAGAGCTCACCTCTGTGTCGGCTCGGCCCTACGAGCAGTACTTC	CASSQELTSVSARPYEQYF
TRBV4-3	.	TRBJ2-1	many	TGCGCCAGCAGCCAAGACGGCAGCCTCTACAATGAGCAGTTCTTC	CASSQDGSLYNEQFF
TRBV27	TRBD1	TRBJ2-4	many	TGTGCCAGCAGTCCACAGGGGAGAGTTGGAAACATTCAGTACTTC	CASSPQGRVGNIQYF
TRBV9	TRBD1	TRBJ1-1	many	TGTGCCAGCAGCGAGGCAGGGGGCGAAACTGAAGCTTTCTTT	CASSEAGGETEAFF
TRBV18	.	TRBJ2-4	.	TGTGCCAGCTCACCATACAGGGCTGACATTCAGTACTTC	CASSPYRADIQYF
TRBV7-2	TRBD2	TRBJ2-2	.	TGTGCCAGCAGCGCCAAAACTAGCGCGGAGCTGTTTTTT	CASSAKTSAELFF
TRBV6-2/TRBV6-3	.	TRBJ2-7	many	TGTGCCAGCAGTTACCTTAGACTTCGATTCTTCAACTACGAGCAGTACTTC	CASSYLRLRFFNYEQYF
TRBV20-1	TRBD1	TRBJ2-5	many	TGCAGTGCTAGAGATCGGATAACAGGGGGTGGGGAGACCCAGTACTTC	CSARDRITGGGETQYF
TRBV3-1	.	TRBJ2-7	.	TGTGCCAGCAGCCGGAACTATGGGACCTACGAGCAGTACTTC	CASSRNYGTYEQYF
TRBV5-8	.	TRBJ1-2	many	TGTGCCAGCAGCTTGGAGACGGGGAGGAACTATGGCTACACCTTC	CASSLETGRNYGYTF
TRBV25-1	TRBD1	TRBJ1-2	.	TGTGCCAGCAGTGATTTCGGGACAGACTATGGCTACACCTTC	CASSDFGTDYGYTF
TRBV7-2	.	TRBJ2-5	.	TGTGCCAGCAGCTTTACCAGTCAAGAGACCCAGTACTTC	CASSFTSQETQYF
TRBV2	.	TRBJ2-7	many	TGTGCCAGCAGATCTGGCTACGAGCAGTACTTC	CASRSGYEQYF
TRBV10-2	.	TRBJ1-4	many	TGCGCCAGCAGTACCGGGGGGGAAAAACTGTTTTTT	CASSTGGEKLFF
TRBV12-3/TRBV12-4	.	TRBJ2-2	many	TGTGCCAGCAGTTTAGAGGCCACCGGGGAGCTGTTTTTT	CASSLEATGELFF
TRBV5-1	TRBD1	TRBJ2-7	.	TGCGCCAGCAGCTCGGGACAGGGGACAAGCGAGCAGTACTTC	CASSSGQGTSEQYF
TRBV7-9	.	TRBJ2-1	.	TGTGCCAGCAGCCTCGGGGCGGACCAGTTCTTC	CASSLGADQFF
TRBV20-1	.	TRBJ1-6	many	TGCAGTGCTAGAGAAACAGGCGGTCATTCACCCCTCCACTTT	CSARETGGHSPLHF
TRBV6-6	.	TRBJ1-6	.	TGTGCCAGCAGACCCGTCCGGGGATATGCCCGTGGTACACCCCTCCACTTT	CASRPVRGYARGTPLHF
TRBV30	.	TRBJ2-5	many	TGTGCCTGGAGTGTACTGGAGTTTGGTTACCAAGAGACCCAGTACTTC	CAWSVLEFGYQETQYF
TRBV11-2	.	TRBJ2-2	many	TGTGCCAGCAGCCGCAGGGGGAACACCGGGGAGCTGTTTTTT	CASSRRGNTGELFF
TRBV18	TRBD1	TRBJ2-7	many	TGTGCCAGCTCACCTTCACAGGGGTTCTCCGAGCAGTACTTC	CASSPSQGFSEQYF
TRBV7-2	TRBD2	TRBJ2-3	many	TGTGCCAGCAGCAAGACTAGCGACCTTAGCACAGATACGCAGTATTTT	CASSKTSDLSTDTQYF
TRBV6-1	.	TRBJ1-5	many	TGTGCCAGCAGTACCAGGGAGGATCAGCCCCAGCATTTT	CASSTREDQPQHF
TRBV28	TRBD1	TRBJ2-5	many	TGTGCCAGCAGTTCCCACAGGGGGCAAGAGACCCAGTACTTC	CASSSHRGQETQYF
TRBV28	TRBD2	TRBJ2-7	.	TGTGCCAGCAGTCTTAGCGGGAAGAGCTCCTACGAGCAGTACTTC	CASSLSGKSSYEQYF